A selection of T cell receptor beta chains follows, all from one sample in a study of blood T cell repertoires in COVID-19. The table came from immunoSEQ multiplex PCR; TCRdb's copy has only in-frame clones and leaves some out. The sample has tens of thousands of clones, about 92% seen once; the top ten hold less than 0.55%. Sequencing was carried out using peripheral blood. The source of these receptors is a man aged 50 or older with COVID-19, enrolled during active disease. Each CDR3 is given with its conserved first and last residue. D genes are given only for firm matches. Size is omitted from some rows. Given values are once, few, many or a class for expanded clones.

TRBD2	-	TRBV23-1	TRBJ2-2	TGCGCCAGCAGTCGGAGAGTAGCGGGAGGAACCGGGGAGCTGTTTTTT	CASSRRVAGGTGELFF
TRBD2	-	TRBV7-8	TRBJ2-3	TGTGCCAGCAGCTTATTTTCGCTAGCGGGAGAGGATACGCAGTATTTT	CASSLFSLAGEDTQYF
TRBD2	few	TRBV5-1	TRBJ2-1	TGCGCCAGCAGCTTGTTAGCGGGAGCGACCAATGAGCAGTTCTTC	CASSLLAGATNEQFF
-	-	TRBV14	TRBJ2-1	TGTGCCAGCAGCGAATTTGGGAGAACTTACAATGAGCAGTTCTTC	CASSEFGRTYNEQFF
TRBD2	-	TRBV6-7	TRBJ2-2	TGTGCCAGCAGTTATTACAGCGGGAGGGCGAACACCGGGGAGCTGTTTTTT	CASSYYSGRANTGELFF
TRBD1	-	TRBV6-5	TRBJ1-1	TGTGCCAGCAGGGGACAGGGAGTTCGAAACACTGAAGCTTTCTTT	CASRGQGVRNTEAFF
TRBD2	-	TRBV4-2	TRBJ2-1	TGTGCCAGCAGCCAAGGTCCAGCGGGAGTCTTGAATGAGCAGTTCTTC	CASSQGPAGVLNEQFF
TRBD2	once	TRBV29-1	TRBJ2-3	TGCAGCGTCCGAGGGGTAGCGGGAGGGCCGGATACGCAGTATTTT	CSVRGVAGGPDTQYF
-	-	TRBV5-1	TRBJ2-3	TGCGCCAGCAGGGTTGGGGGGTCCAGCACAGATACGCAGTATTTT	CASRVGGSSTDTQYF
TRBD2	-	TRBV7-7	TRBJ2-1	TGTGCCAGCAGCTTAGCCAGTTGGACTAGCGGGAGTAATGAGCAGTTCTTC	CASSLASWTSGSNEQFF
TRBD1	once	TRBV6-5	TRBJ1-1	TGTGCCAGCAGCCGGACAGGGACTGAAGCTTTCTTT	CASSRTGTEAFF
-	-	TRBV20-1	TRBJ2-2	TGCAGTGCTAGTCGGGTGGCGAACACCGGGGAGCTGTTTTTT	CSASRVANTGELFF
TRBD1	-	TRBV2	TRBJ2-1	TGTGCCAGCAGTGAGCCAGGGGGTTCCTACAATGAGCAGTTCTTC	CASSEPGGSYNEQFF
-	-	TRBV5-4	TRBJ2-3	TGTGCCAGCAGTTGGGCGTCAGATACGCAGTATTTT	CASSWASDTQYF
TRBD1	-	TRBV19	TRBJ1-3	TGTGCCAGTAGTACCCGGGACAGCTCTGGAAACACCATATATTTT	CASSTRDSSGNTIYF
-	-	TRBV7-3	TRBJ2-1	TGTGCCAGCAGCCCCAACCCTAGACGCGAGCAGTTCTTC	CASSPNPRREQFF
-	-	TRBV19	TRBJ2-4	TGTGCCAGTAGTATTCGTCTGGTGGAGGGCATTCAGTACTTC	CASSIRLVEGIQYF
-	once	TRBV18	TRBJ1-1	TGTGCCAGCTCACCGGCTACAGGGAGCACTGAAGCTTTCTTT	CASSPATGSTEAFF
TRBD2	-	TRBV5-5	TRBJ2-2	TGTGCCAGCAGCTTTCCCGGCGGGCGGGAGGGCCGCACCGGGGAGCTGTTTTTT	CASSFPGGREGRTGELFF
TRBD1	-	TRBV6-5	TRBJ1-2	TGTGCCAGCAGTACCGGACAGGGTCGGAGCTATGGCTACACCTTC	CASSTGQGRSYGYTF